These 21 T cell receptor beta chains came from one sample sequenced in a study of T cells in Graves' hyperthyroidism and ophthalmopathy. Amplified TCR beta CDR3 regions derived from RNA transcripts. When the TCR CDR3 underwent first-round RT-PCR, the HTBI primer set was used. TCRdb used MiXCR to reprocess the multiplex PCR reads, holding one entry per CDR3 protein. The sample lists 640,000 or so distinct CDR3 sequences, about 14% occurring once. The sequenced sample consisted of blood. These receptors were taken from a woman aged 40 to 49 with Graves' ophthalmopathy.

The chain has TRBV27 and TRBJ1-5, with 7 bases that match TRBD1. This CDR3 region has 15 residues. The germline CDR1 and CDR2 sequences are MNHEY and SMNVEV (reference sequence). The junction had 7 bases not matched to a gene; V was cut back by 5 bases and J by 3 bases. CDR3 loop: CASSPRGPYNQPQHF. The CDR3 coding sequence is TGTGCCAGCAGTCCTAGGGGGCCCTACAATCAGCCCCAGCATTTT.

This clonotype was found many times. The chain recombines TRBV19 with TRBJ2-4, with unresolved D. The germline CDR1 and CDR2 sequences are LNHDA and SQIVND (reference sequence). The CDR3 spans 14 residues. Trimming shortened V by 6 bases and J by 6 bases, and 15 bases separated the two germline ends. The CDR3 loop is CASRRSGLGNIQYF. As DNA, the CDR3 is TGTGCCAGTAGAAGAAGTGGGCTGGGAAACATTCAGTACTTC.

This clonotype came up many times. V usage is TRBV7-9 and J usage is TRBJ2-2, with D possibly being TRBD1 (5 bases). The V gene lost 6 bases and the J gene lost 4 bases, with 15 bases spanning the gap. This CDR3 contains 15 residues. Looked up from germline, CDR1 is SEHNR and CDR2 is FQNEAQ (reference sequence). DNA for the CDR3: TGTGCCAGCAGTTCTGGACACAGAGGCACCGGGGAGCTGTTTTTT. Residues: CASSSGHRGTGELFF.

This clonotype came up many times. The gene calls are TRBV6-5 and TRBJ1-2, with D possibly being TRBD1 (6 bases). Germline-derived CDR1 and CDR2 are MNHEY and SVGAGI. Trimming stripped 6 bases from V and 5 bases from J, with 10 bases between. The CDR3 runs to 12 residues. This chain's CDR3 is CASSRGPYGYTF. CDR3 bases: TGTGCCAGCAGCAGGGGCCCTTATGGCTACACCTTC.

The chain recombines TRBV6-2 or TRBV6-3 with TRBJ2-7; maybe TRBD2 (5 bases). This CDR3 has 17 amino acids. Trimming stripped 1 base from V and 0 bases from J, with 16 bases between. From germline, CDR1 is MNHEY and CDR2 SVGEGT. CDR3 nucleotides: TGTGCCAGCAGTTACTTAATCGGAGGCCCGAGCTCCTACGAGCAGTACTTC. It encodes CASSYLIGGPSSYEQYF.

This clonotype was seen ten or more times. The chain combines TRBV7-9 with TRBJ2-5, with D unclear. The CDR3 spans 13 residues. Germline V CDR1 and CDR2: SEHNR, FQNEAQ (reference sequence). V lost 1 base and J 2 bases, leaving 5 bases between the germline ends. CDR3 in DNA: TGTGCCAGCAGCTTAGATGTTCAAGAGACCCAGTACTTC. This sequence encodes CASSLDVQETQYF.

This clonotype showed up many times. The rearrangement links TRBV29-1 to TRBJ1-2, with 10 bases fitting TRBD1. The germline V gene encodes CDR1 SQVTM and CDR2 ANQGSEA. The CDR3 length is 14 residues. V lost 5 bases, J lost 2 bases, and 5 bases stayed unmatched. CDR3 in DNA: TGCAGCGTTACCACGGGACAGGGGAACTATGGCTACACCTTC. Amino acids: CSVTTGQGNYGYTF.

The V and J genes are TRBV28 and TRBJ1-1; 10 nucleotides match TRBD1. The CDR3 is 15 residues long. Trimming removed 6 bases from V and 3 bases from J; junction bases left unmatched: 7. Germline loops: CDR1 MDHEN, CDR2 SYDVKM. The DNA of the CDR3 is TGTGCCAGCAGCCGATCGACAGGGGGCCACACTGAAGCTTTCTTT. It yields the protein CASSRSTGGHTEAFF.

This clonotype was observed at least ten times. This chain's CDR3 is CASGLGTDYGYTF. The CDR3 DNA reads as TGTGCTAGTGGTTTGGGGACGGACTATGGCTACACCTTC. The chain is built from TRBV12-5 and TRBJ1-2; D ambiguous. V was cut by 1 base and J by 3 bases, with 6 bases left in between. Per the germline V gene, CDR1 is LGHNT and CDR2 is FRNRAP. The CDR3 extends over 13 amino acids.

This clonotype was detected a few times. The rearrangement joins TRBV6-2 or TRBV6-3 to TRBJ2-1; TRBD2 matches at 7 bases. Germline-derived CDR1 and CDR2 are MNHEY and SVGEGT. The CDR3 is 12 residues long. Trimming cost V 5 bases and J 6 bases; bases outside gene matches: 1. The CDR3, as DNA: TGTGCCAGCAGTCGGACTAGCAATGAGCAGTTCTTC. This gives the protein CASSRTSNEQFF.

This clonotype has at least ten counts. The chain carries TRBV20-1 and TRBJ2-5, with 9 bases aligning to TRBD1. This CDR3 comprises 14 residues. Germline V lookup: CDR1 DFQATT, CDR2 SNEGSKA (reference sequence). V lost 5 bases to trimming and J lost 4 bases; unmatched junction nucleotides: 8. CDR3 in DNA: TGCAGTGCTCCTACGAGGACAGGGGCAGAGACCCAGTACTTC. This sequence encodes CSAPTRTGAETQYF.

Many counts were recorded for this clonotype. The CDR3 bases are TGCAGTGCCAAGGCGGGGACTAGCGGGAGGTGGAACATTCAGTACTTC. Amino acids: CSAKAGTSGRWNIQYF. The gene calls are TRBV20-1 and TRBJ2-4; 15 bases are shared with TRBD2. The CDR3 covers 16 residues. V shed 6 bases, J shed 7 bases, and the junction held 10 bases outside the gene matches. Germline CDR1 DFQATT, CDR2 SNEGSKA (reference sequence).

This clonotype was seen many times. This sequence joins TRBV15 and TRBJ2-5; D possibly corresponds to TRBD1 (6 bases). Trimming took 8 bases from V and 5 from J, leaving 21 bases between them. Germline values: CDR1 LNHNV, CDR2 YYDKDF (reference sequence). The CDR3 length is 15 residues. The CDR3 DNA reads TGTGCCACCGAACAAAGGGCAGGGGTGGGTGAGACCCAGTACTTC. Its protein is CATEQRAGVGETQYF.

Ten or more counts support this clonotype. The chain has TRBV19 and TRBJ2-5; D might be TRBD1 (6 bases). Germline assignment: CDR1 LNHDA and CDR2 SQIVND (reference sequence). The CDR3 extends over 13 amino acids. V was clipped by 8 bases and J by 5 bases, with 15 bases between them. CDR3 in DNA: TGTGCCAGTTCGCAGGGGTTTCGGGAGACCCAGTACTTC. This translates into CASSQGFRETQYF.

This clonotype was counted at least ten times. The CDR3 region has the DNA TGTGCCAGCAGCTCTCTTACAGTCCGGGACACTCAAGAGACCCAGTACTTC. Translation gives CASSSLTVRDTQETQYF. The chain is built from TRBV7-9 and TRBJ2-5; D might be TRBD1 (6 bases). The CDR3 covers 17 residues. Deletions cut 4 bases from V and 2 bases from J, with 20 bases between. The germline CDR1 and CDR2 sequences are SEHNR and FQNEAQ (reference sequence). Based on the CDR3 plus reference TRBV7-9 and TRBJ2-5, the full variable domain is DTGVSQNPRHKITKRGQNVTFRCDPISEHNRLYWYRQTLGQGPEFLTYFQNEAQLEKSRLLSDRFSAERPKGSFSTLEIQRTEQGDSAMYLCASSSLTVRDTQETQYFGPGTRLLVL.

There are a few counts of this clonotype. The V gene is TRBV19, the J gene TRBJ1-2; 7 positions match TRBD1. Germline lookup yields CDR1 LNHDA and CDR2 SQIVND (reference sequence). J gave up 4 bases and V 5 bases, and 10 bases lay outside the gene matches. This CDR3 is built from 15 residues. The CDR3 loop reads CASSPGTEYLYGYTF. CDR3 DNA sequence: TGTGCCAGTAGTCCCGGGACAGAATACCTCTATGGCTACACCTTC.

This clonotype was seen at least ten times. The V call is TRBV9, the J call TRBJ1-3, with 9 bases fitting TRBD1. The CDR3 totals 16 residues. V gave up 3 bases and J gave up 2 bases; unmatched junction bases: 6. Germline CDR1 reads SGDLS; CDR2 reads YYNGEE. The CDR3 loop is CASSGPGTGTGNTIYF. CDR3 DNA sequence: TGTGCCAGCAGCGGCCCCGGGACAGGGACTGGAAACACCATATATTTT.

At least ten counts were recorded for this clonotype. Since a much larger clone is just one base distant, this may be a read error. This CDR3 fails to terminate in the conserved phenylalanine or tryptophan, so it likely reflects a read error. V and J are TRBV28 and TRBJ1-2; no reliable D call. There are 12 residues in the CDR3. The germline gives CDR1 MDHEN, CDR2 SYDVKM. Trimming pared 7 bases from V and 10 bases from J, leaving 16 bases between. The CDR3 reads CASTSTRRDYTS. CDR3 DNA sequence: TGTGCCAGCACCTCGACCAGGCGCGACTACACCTCC.

The chain joins TRBV27 to TRBJ1-2; D possibly corresponds to TRBD1 (5 bases). Germline V gene sequence: CDR1 MNHEY, CDR2 SMNVEV (reference sequence). The V gene lost 6 bases and the J gene lost 0 bases, with 20 bases spanning the gap. This CDR3 spans 17 amino acids. The CDR3 here is CASSPGIVWTTNYGYTF. CDR3 bases: TGTGCCAGCAGCCCAGGGATTGTATGGACAACTAACTATGGCTACACCTTC.

This clonotype was found many times. The V gene is TRBV5-1, the J gene TRBJ2-7; D remains ambiguous. The V end lost 0 bases, the J end lost 5 bases, and 12 bases lay between the germline ends. From germline, CDR1 is SGHRS and CDR2 YFSETQ. The CDR3 contains 14 residues. The CDR3: CASSLGSSVNEQYF. The CDR3 nucleotides read TGCGCCAGCAGCTTGGGGTCTAGTGTCAACGAGCAGTACTTC.

The sample holds many counts of this clonotype. DNA for the CDR3: TGTGCCAGCAGTGACTCGAGGGACACCGGGGAGCTGTTTTTT. It is translated as CASSDSRDTGELFF. This chain uses TRBV6-4 with TRBJ2-2, with D possibly matching TRBD2 (5 bases). CDR3 size: 14 residues. CDR1 and CDR2 from the germline V gene are MRHNA and SNTAGT. V was trimmed by 0 bases and J by 3 bases, leaving 5 bases between them.